The rows below give T cell receptor beta chains drawn from one sample of a study of PD-L1 blockade in urothelial cancer. Data came from immunoSEQ multiplex PCR; TCRdb stores just in-frame clones and leaves some out. This table holds 55,000 or so clones, 84% found once. The material sequenced was PBMCs, taken around atezolizumab (anti-PD-L1) treatment. Receptors originate from a man between 40 and 49 years old with urothelial cancer. The CDR3 runs from the conserved cysteine through the conserved F or W. D genes are given only for firm matches. Rows give clone size only sometimes, using once, few, many, or a class for an expanded clone.

D	V	J	size	CDR3	DNA
NA	TRBV7-2	TRBJ2-6	NA	CASSSLQGSGANVLTF	TGTGCCAGCAGCTCCCTTCAGGGCTCTGGGGCCAACGTCCTGACTTTC
NA	TRBV9	TRBJ1-3	NA	CASSGKQGTVGNTIYF	TGTGCCAGCAGCGGGAAACAGGGTACAGTTGGAAACACCATATATTTT
NA	TRBV27	TRBJ1-2	NA	CASSRGVGQNYGYTF	TGTGCCAGCAGTCGTGGGGTAGGACAGAACTATGGCTACACCTTC
TRBD2	TRBV6-1	TRBJ2-7	NA	CASSEAISGREYEQYF	TGTGCCAGCAGCGAAGCTATTAGCGGGAGGGAATACGAGCAGTACTTC
TRBD1	TRBV2	TRBJ1-2	NA	CASSDRQGRYGYTF	TGTGCCAGCAGTGACAGACAGGGACGGTATGGCTACACCTTC
NA	TRBV9	TRBJ1-3	NA	CASSVAMSGNTIYF	TGTGCCAGCAGCGTAGCCATGTCTGGAAACACCATATATTTT
TRBD1	TRBV29-1	TRBJ2-7	once	CSIQGTGGYEQYF	TGCAGCATTCAAGGGACAGGGGGCTACGAGCAGTACTTC
NA	TRBV28	TRBJ2-7	NA	CASSLIVREQYF	TGTGCCAGCAGTTTAATAGTGCGGGAGCAGTACTTC
TRBD1	TRBV28	TRBJ2-7	NA	CASSFSRTGIYEQYF	TGTGCCAGCAGTTTCTCCCGGACAGGGATCTACGAGCAGTACTTC
TRBD2	TRBV15	TRBJ2-3	NA	CATSGGTSGEEEGTDTQYF	TGTGCCACCAGCGGAGGGACTAGCGGGGAGGAAGAGGGCACAGATACGCAGTATTTT
TRBD2	TRBV28	TRBJ2-7	NA	CATREGLAGREQYF	TGTGCCACCCGGGAGGGACTAGCGGGAAGGGAGCAGTACTTC
NA	TRBV29-1	TRBJ2-1	NA	CSVRREEQFF	TGCAGCGTTCGGAGGGAAGAGCAGTTCTTC
NA	TRBV28	TRBJ2-7	NA	CASTAQGRYEQYF	TGTGCCAGCACCGCACAGGGACGCTACGAGCAGTACTTC
NA	TRBV9	TRBJ1-2	NA	CASSARTDHGGGYTF	TGTGCCAGCAGCGCCCGGACAGACCACGGTGGTGGCTACACCTTC
TRBD2	TRBV5-4	TRBJ2-5	NA	CASSRPAGEETQYF	TGTGCCAGCAGCCGGCCTGCGGGAGAAGAGACCCAGTACTTC
NA	TRBV6-4	TRBJ1-5	NA	CASSDSPGQPQHF	TGTGCCAGCAGTGACTCGCCCGGTCAGCCCCAGCATTTT
TRBD1	TRBV19	TRBJ1-5	once	CASSVGQGNQPQHF	TGTGCCAGTAGTGTAGGACAGGGCAATCAGCCCCAGCATTTT
NA	TRBV5-1	TRBJ1-2	NA	CASSLSTGGYTF	TGCGCCAGCAGCTTGAGTACGGGTGGCTACACCTTC
TRBD1	TRBV6-6	TRBJ1-1	NA	CASRLGTGGEAFF	TGTGCCAGCAGACTCGGGACAGGGGGGGAAGCTTTCTTT
NA	TRBV7-3	TRBJ2-3	medium-sized	CASSLTGGPTDTQYF	TGTGCCAGCAGCTTAACGGGGGGGCCTACAGATACGCAGTATTTT
NA	TRBV4-3	TRBJ1-2	NA	CASSQVSGLESGYGYTF	TGCGCCAGCAGCCAAGTTTCGGGACTGGAAAGCGGCTATGGCTACACCTTC
NA	TRBV2	TRBJ1-3	NA	CASEYSTGNTIYF	TGTGCCAGCGAATATTCTACTGGAAACACCATATATTTT
NA	TRBV6-4	TRBJ2-7	once	CASSPQQGYEQYF	TGTGCCAGCAGCCCCCAACAGGGCTACGAGCAGTACTTC
NA	TRBV29-1	TRBJ2-1	NA	CSVPKSWAGVWGEQFF	TGCAGCGTTCCCAAATCTTGGGCAGGGGTATGGGGTGAGCAGTTCTTC
NA	TRBV7-3	TRBJ2-1	NA	CASSLKLPHEQFF	TGTGCCAGCAGCTTAAAACTGCCCCATGAGCAGTTCTTC
NA	TRBV27	TRBJ1-1	NA	CASSLRANLRGNTEAFF	TGTGCCAGCAGTTTACGGGCAAACCTGCGGGGAAACACTGAAGCTTTCTTT
TRBD2	TRBV19	TRBJ2-2	few	CASSILAGGAGELFF	TGTGCCAGTAGTATTCTAGCGGGAGGAGCCGGGGAGCTGTTTTTT
NA	TRBV27	TRBJ2-2	NA	CASSFIRTGELFF	TGTGCCAGCAGTTTTATACGGACCGGGGAGCTGTTTTTT
TRBD1	TRBV19	TRBJ2-1	NA	CASSIPGQGIGEQFF	TGTGCCAGTAGTATTCCGGGACAGGGGATCGGTGAGCAGTTCTTC
NA	TRBV28	TRBJ2-1	NA	CASSSTAYNEQFF	TGTGCCAGCAGTTCAACAGCCTACAATGAGCAGTTCTTC
TRBD1	TRBV28	TRBJ2-7	NA	CASSPGQAGNEQYF	TGTGCCAGCAGTCCGGGACAGGCCGGGAACGAGCAGTACTTC
NA	TRBV30	TRBJ2-5	NA	CAWSVSRGQETQYF	TGTGCCTGGAGTGTAAGCAGGGGCCAAGAGACCCAGTACTTC
TRBD2	TRBV10-3	TRBJ2-7	few	CAIRASGSSYEQYF	TGTGCCATCAGGGCTAGCGGGAGCTCCTACGAGCAGTACTTC
NA	TRBV7-9	TRBJ2-1	NA	CASSRIDISPYNEQFF	TGTGCCAGCAGCCGCATTGACATCTCCCCCTACAATGAGCAGTTCTTC
NA	TRBV5-1	TRBJ2-1	NA	CASFSSVYNEQFF	TGCGCCAGCTTCAGTTCAGTCTACAATGAGCAGTTCTTC
NA	TRBV29-1	TRBJ2-3	NA	CSVQILGTRTDTQYF	TGCAGCGTTCAAATTCTAGGGACAAGGACAGATACGCAGTATTTT
NA	TRBV4-3	TRBJ2-4	NA	CASSQGSGGLAKNIQYF	TGCGCCAGCAGCCAAGGGTCAGGTGGCCTAGCCAAAAACATTCAGTACTTC
NA	TRBV6-1	TRBJ1-2	NA	CASSEETGDAF	TGTGCCAGCAGTGAAGAGACGGGGGACGCCTTC
NA	TRBV29-1	TRBJ1-2	NA	CSALDYGYTF	TGCAGCGCCTTAGACTATGGCTACACCTTC
TRBD1	TRBV15	TRBJ1-2	NA	CATSPRWESGTDYGYTF	TGTGCCACCAGCCCAAGGTGGGAATCCGGGACAGACTATGGCTACACCTTC
NA	TRBV28	TRBJ2-7	NA	CASSFSRGSYEQYF	TGTGCCAGCAGTTTTTCCAGGGGTAGCTACGAGCAGTACTTC
NA	TRBV5-6	TRBJ2-2	NA	CASIPSQVTGTGELFF	TGTGCCAGCATTCCAAGCCAAGTGACGGGCACCGGGGAGCTGTTTTTT
TRBD2	TRBV30	TRBJ2-2	NA	CAGGGGELFF	TGTGCCGGCGGGGGCGGGGAGCTGTTTTTT
TRBD2	TRBV28	TRBJ2-7	NA	CASQRGVEQYF	TGTGCCAGCCAGCGGGGGGTCGAGCAGTACTTC
TRBD1	TRBV10-3	TRBJ1-2	once	CAISESTGDLGGYTF	TGTGCCATCAGTGAGTCGACAGGGGATCTAGGGGGCTACACCTTC
TRBD2	TRBV5-6	TRBJ2-1	NA	CASSLGLAAYNEQFF	TGTGCCAGCAGCTTGGGACTAGCGGCTTACAATGAGCAGTTCTTC
NA	TRBV19	TRBJ2-2	once	CASSILGELFF	TGTGCCAGTAGTATACTTGGGGAGCTGTTTTTT
NA	TRBV7-8	TRBJ2-2	NA	CASSLARVRTGELFF	TGTGCCAGCAGCTTAGCCAGGGTTCGGACCGGGGAGCTGTTTTTT
NA	TRBV5-5	TRBJ1-4	NA	CASSSRFPRVVNEKLFF	TGTGCCAGCAGCTCTCGATTCCCCAGGGTCGTAAATGAAAAACTGTTTTTT
NA	TRBV4-1	TRBJ2-7	NA	CASSQDRAALSGSPYEQYF	TGCGCCAGCAGCCAAGATAGGGCTGCCCTTAGCGGTTCGCCCTACGAGCAGTACTTC
TRBD1	TRBV2	TRBJ1-1	NA	CASRDRGSAEAFF	TGTGCCAGCAGGGACAGGGGCTCGGCTGAAGCTTTCTTT
NA	TRBV30	TRBJ1-1	NA	CAWSANRQVNTEAFF	TGTGCCTGGAGTGCCAACCGACAGGTGAACACTGAAGCTTTCTTT